This TCR beta chain was documented in a study of T-cell reconstitution after alpha-beta-depleted transplantation in children. This clonotype was seen a few times. Unique molecular identifiers were built into the TCRbeta library. TCRdb processed the PCR reads anew with MiXCR; each CDR3 protein has one entry. The sample has fewer than 700,000 distinct CDR3 sequences, roughly 23% seen once. The CDR3 spans 11 residues. From germline, CDR1 is LNHDA and CDR2 SQIVND (reference sequence). V was pared by 9 bases and J by 2 bases, with 8 bases between. The chain uses TRBV19 and TRBJ2-7; a weak D match, TRBD1 (6 bases). The receptor's source is a boy under two years old who had a stem cell transplant for acute myeloid leukemia, so the T cells may come from the graft donor. Specimen: PBMCs, mostly from graft donor cells, collected 360 days after TCRalphabeta/CD19-depleted stem cell transplant. The CDR3 loop is CARRQAYEQYF. DNA of the CDR3: TGTGCCAGGCGACAGGCCTACGAGCAGTACTTC.